The present T cell receptor beta chain was sequenced within a study of T cells in narcolepsy. Study-wide context: Healthy controls were enrolled alongside patients with narcolepsy type 1 or type 2.

Produced via immunoSEQ multiplex PCR; TCRdb's table is partial and in-frame only. Here the sample spans over 30,000 clones, around 85% being singletons. Study results and caveats: Same-patient CSF and blood CD4+ T cell clonotypes included HCRT-specific and TRIB2-specific autoreactive ones. Healthy controls reportedly lacked the autoreactive clonotypes serially found in patients' blood.

Germline V gene sequence: CDR1 SGHNT, CDR2 YYREEE (reference sequence). The V and J ends lost 7 bases and 4 bases respectively, with 20 bases between them. The CDR3 consists of 15 residues. With respect to this clone: Its antigen is currently unknown.

Sequencing used CD45RA- memory CD4+ T cells from PBMCs. The sequence derives from a human donor with narcolepsy. The chain employs TRBV5-4 and TRBJ1-2; D is ambiguous. CDR3 bases: TGTGCCAGCGGGTCGGGATCGGTCCTTACCTATGGCTACACCTTC. Translated: CASGSGSVLTYGYTF.